Sequencing of this T cell receptor (beta chain) was carried out in a study of vaccination effects on CD4 cells after COVID-19. Culturing for more than eight days preceded CD4+ T cell isolation. Clones were read by immunoSEQ multiplex PCR, and TCRdb kept only the in-frame ones, dropping some. The sample has about 51,000 clones, 60% to 80% seen once. Turning to this clone: The target antigen is unknown.

Germline loops: CDR1 ENHRY, CDR2 SYGVKD. The CDR3 is made up of 16 amino acids. Trimming removed 2 bases at V and 2 bases at J, with 15 bases between. The chain links TRBV10-3 to TRBJ1-1; D remains unclear. The sequencing here drew on CD4+ T cells from PBMCs cultured without peptide, taken before COVID-19 vaccination. The clonotype originates from a human donor who had a prior SARS-CoV-2 infection. The CDR3 sequence: CAISETAEWTNTEAFF. In DNA, the CDR3 is TGTGCCATCAGTGAGACGGCAGAATGGACTAACACTGAAGCTTTCTTT.